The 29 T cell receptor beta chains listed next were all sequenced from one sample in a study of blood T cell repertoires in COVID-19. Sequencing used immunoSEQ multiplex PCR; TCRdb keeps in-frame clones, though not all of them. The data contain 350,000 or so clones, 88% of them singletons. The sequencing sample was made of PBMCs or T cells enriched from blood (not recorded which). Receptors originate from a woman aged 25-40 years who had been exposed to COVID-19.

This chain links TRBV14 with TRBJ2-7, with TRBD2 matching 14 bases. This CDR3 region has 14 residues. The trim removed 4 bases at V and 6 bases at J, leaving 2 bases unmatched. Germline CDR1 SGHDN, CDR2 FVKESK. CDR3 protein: CASSRGLAGAEQYF. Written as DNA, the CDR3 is TGTGCCAGCAGCCGGGGACTAGCGGGAGCCGAGCAGTACTTC.

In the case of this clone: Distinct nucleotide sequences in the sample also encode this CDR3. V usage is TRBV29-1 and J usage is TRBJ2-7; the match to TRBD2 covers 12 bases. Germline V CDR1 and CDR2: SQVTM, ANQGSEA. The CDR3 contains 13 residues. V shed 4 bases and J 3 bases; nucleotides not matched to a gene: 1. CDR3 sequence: CSVGTSGIYEQYF. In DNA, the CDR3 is TGCAGCGTTGGGACTAGCGGGATCTACGAGCAGTACTTC.

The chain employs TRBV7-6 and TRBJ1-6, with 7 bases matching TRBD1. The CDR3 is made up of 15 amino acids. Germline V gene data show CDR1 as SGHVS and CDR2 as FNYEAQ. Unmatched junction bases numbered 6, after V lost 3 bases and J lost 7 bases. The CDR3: CASSLSRGKNSPLHF. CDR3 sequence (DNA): TGTGCCAGCAGCTTGAGCAGGGGGAAGAATTCACCCCTCCACTTT.

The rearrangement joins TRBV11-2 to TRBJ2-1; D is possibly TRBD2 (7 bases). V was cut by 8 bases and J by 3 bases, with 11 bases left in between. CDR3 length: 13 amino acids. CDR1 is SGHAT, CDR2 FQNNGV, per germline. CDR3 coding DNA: TGTGCCAGCGGGGGGGGCATCTACAATGAGCAGTTCTTC. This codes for CASGGGIYNEQFF.

CDR3 DNA sequence: TGTGCCAGCAGCCGCGGACAGCGGCCCTACGAGCAGTACTTC. It codes for CASSRGQRPYEQYF. J is TRBJ2-7 and V is TRBV7-9; D possibly corresponds to TRBD1 (6 bases). From germline, CDR1 is SEHNR and CDR2 FQNEAQ (reference sequence). This CDR3 is 14 amino acids long. Trimming took off 5 bases at V and 2 bases at J, with 13 bases between the two ends.

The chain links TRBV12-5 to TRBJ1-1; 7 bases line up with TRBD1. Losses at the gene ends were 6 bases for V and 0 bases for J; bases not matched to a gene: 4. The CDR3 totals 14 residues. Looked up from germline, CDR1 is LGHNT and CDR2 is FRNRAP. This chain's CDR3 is CASGTTGVNTEAFF. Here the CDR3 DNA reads TGTGCTAGTGGCACAACAGGGGTGAACACTGAAGCTTTCTTT.

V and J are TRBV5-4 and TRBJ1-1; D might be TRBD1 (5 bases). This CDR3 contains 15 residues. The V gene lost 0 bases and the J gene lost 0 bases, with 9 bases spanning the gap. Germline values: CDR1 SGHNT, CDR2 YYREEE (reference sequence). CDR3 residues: CASSLGQKLNTEAFF. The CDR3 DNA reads TGTGCCAGCAGCTTGGGACAGAAGTTGAACACTGAAGCTTTCTTT.

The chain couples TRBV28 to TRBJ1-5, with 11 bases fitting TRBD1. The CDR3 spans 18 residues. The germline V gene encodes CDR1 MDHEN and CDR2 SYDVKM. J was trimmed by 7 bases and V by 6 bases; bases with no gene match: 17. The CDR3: CASRRSSRDRGGGQPQHF. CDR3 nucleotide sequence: TGTGCCAGCAGGAGATCGTCCCGGGACAGGGGGGGCGGACAGCCCCAGCATTTT.

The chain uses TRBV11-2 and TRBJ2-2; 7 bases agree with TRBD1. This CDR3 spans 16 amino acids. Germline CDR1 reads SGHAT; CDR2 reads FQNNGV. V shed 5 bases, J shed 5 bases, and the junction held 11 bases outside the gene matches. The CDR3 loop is CASSATGTVNTGELFF. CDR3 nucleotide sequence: TGTGCCAGCAGCGCTACCGGGACAGTGAATACCGGGGAGCTGTTTTTT.

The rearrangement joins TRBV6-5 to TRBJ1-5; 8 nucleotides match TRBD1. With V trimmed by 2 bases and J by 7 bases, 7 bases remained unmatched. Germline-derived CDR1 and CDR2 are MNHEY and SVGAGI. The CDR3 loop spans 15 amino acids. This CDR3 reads CASSYTGTGEQPQHF. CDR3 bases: TGTGCCAGCAGTTACACCGGGACAGGAGAACAGCCCCAGCATTTT.

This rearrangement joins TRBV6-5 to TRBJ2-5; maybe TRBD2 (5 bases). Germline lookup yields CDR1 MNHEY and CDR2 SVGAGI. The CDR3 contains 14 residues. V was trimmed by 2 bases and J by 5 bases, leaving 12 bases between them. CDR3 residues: CASSYRGFRETQYF. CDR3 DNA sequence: TGTGCCAGCAGTTACCGAGGGTTTCGGGAGACCCAGTACTTC.

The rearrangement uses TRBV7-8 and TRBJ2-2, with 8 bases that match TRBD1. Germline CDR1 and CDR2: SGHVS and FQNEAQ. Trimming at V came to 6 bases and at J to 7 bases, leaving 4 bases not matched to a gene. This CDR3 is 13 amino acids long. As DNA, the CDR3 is TGTGCCAGCAGTACAGGGGGTTTCGGGGAGCTGTTTTTT. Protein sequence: CASSTGGFGELFF.

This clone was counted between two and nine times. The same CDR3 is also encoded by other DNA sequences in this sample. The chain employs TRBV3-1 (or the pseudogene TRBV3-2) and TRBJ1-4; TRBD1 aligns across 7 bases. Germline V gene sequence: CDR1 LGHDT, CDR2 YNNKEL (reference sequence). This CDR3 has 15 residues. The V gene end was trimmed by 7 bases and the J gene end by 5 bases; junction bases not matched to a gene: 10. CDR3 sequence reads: CASNHQGQLNEKLFF. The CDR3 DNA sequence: TGTGCCAGCAACCACCAGGGACAGCTAAATGAAAAACTGTTTTTT.

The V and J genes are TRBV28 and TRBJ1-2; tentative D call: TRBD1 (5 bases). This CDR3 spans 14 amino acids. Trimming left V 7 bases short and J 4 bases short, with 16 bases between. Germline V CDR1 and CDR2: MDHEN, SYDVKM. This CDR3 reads CASTRSGGGYGYTF. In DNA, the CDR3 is TGTGCCAGCACCCGGTCGGGGGGAGGCTATGGCTACACCTTC.

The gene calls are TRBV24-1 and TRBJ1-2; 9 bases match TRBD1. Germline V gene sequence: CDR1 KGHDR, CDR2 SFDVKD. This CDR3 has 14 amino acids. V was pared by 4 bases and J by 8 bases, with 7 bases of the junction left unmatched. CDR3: CATSEHGTGNGYTF. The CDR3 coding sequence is TGTGCCACCAGTGAGCACGGGACAGGGAACGGCTACACCTTC.

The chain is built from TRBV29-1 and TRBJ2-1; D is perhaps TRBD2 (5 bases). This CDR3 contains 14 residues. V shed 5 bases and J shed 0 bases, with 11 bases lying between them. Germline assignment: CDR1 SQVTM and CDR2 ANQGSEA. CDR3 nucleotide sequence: TGCAGCGTTTTGACTGGGAGCTCCTACAATGAGCAGTTCTTC. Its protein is CSVLTGSSYNEQFF.

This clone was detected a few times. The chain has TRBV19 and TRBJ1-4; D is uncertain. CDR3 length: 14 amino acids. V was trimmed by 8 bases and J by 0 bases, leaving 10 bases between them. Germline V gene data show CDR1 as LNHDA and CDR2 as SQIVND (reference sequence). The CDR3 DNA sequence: TGTGCCAGTGGGCCTTTTGCAACTAATGAAAAACTGTTTTTT. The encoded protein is CASGPFATNEKLFF. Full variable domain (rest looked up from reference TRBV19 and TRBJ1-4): DGGITQSPKYLFRKEGQNVTLSCEQNLNHDAMYWYRQDPGQGLRLIYYSQIVNDFQKGDIAEGYSVSREKKESFPLTVTSAQKNPTAFYLCASGPFATNEKLFFGSGTQLSVL.

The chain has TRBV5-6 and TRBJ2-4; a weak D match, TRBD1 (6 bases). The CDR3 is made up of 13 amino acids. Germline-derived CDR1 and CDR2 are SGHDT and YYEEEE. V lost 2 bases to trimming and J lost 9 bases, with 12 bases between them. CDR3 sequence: CASSLGGRGIQYF. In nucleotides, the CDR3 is TGTGCCAGCAGCTTAGGGGGAAGGGGCATTCAGTACTTC. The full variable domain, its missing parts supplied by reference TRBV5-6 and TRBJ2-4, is DAGVTQSPTHLIKTRGQQVTLRCSPKSGHDTVSWYQQALGQGPQFIFQYYEEEERQRGNFPDRFSGHQFPNYSSELNVNALLLGDSALYLCASSLGGRGIQYFGAGTRLSVL.

CDR3 nucleotides: TGTGCCAGCAGCCAAGGGGAAGCGGGAGGCTTAAAAGAGACCCAGTACTTC. It is translated as CASSQGEAGGLKETQYF. The V and J genes are TRBV9 and TRBJ2-5; 9 bases map to TRBD2. The J segment lost 3 bases and the V segment lost 4 bases, leaving 13 bases of the junction unmatched. The CDR3 sequence is 17 residues long. Germline V gene data show CDR1 as SGDLS and CDR2 as YYNGEE.

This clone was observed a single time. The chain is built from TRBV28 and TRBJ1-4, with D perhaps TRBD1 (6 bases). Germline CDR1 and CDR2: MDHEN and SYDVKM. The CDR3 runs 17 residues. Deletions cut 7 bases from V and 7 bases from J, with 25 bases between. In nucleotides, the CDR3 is TGTGCCAGCACCCCTCCGCAGGGGAGGGTTTGGGGTGAAAAACTGTTTTTT. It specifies CASTPPQGRVWGEKLFF.

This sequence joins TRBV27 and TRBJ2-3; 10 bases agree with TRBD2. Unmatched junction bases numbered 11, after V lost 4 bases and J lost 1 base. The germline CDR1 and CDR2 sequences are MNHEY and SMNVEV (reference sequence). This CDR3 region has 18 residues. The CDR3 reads CASSYLAGVGLGTDTQYF. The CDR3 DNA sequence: TGTGCCAGCAGTTACCTAGCGGGAGTTGGGTTGGGCACAGATACGCAGTATTTT.

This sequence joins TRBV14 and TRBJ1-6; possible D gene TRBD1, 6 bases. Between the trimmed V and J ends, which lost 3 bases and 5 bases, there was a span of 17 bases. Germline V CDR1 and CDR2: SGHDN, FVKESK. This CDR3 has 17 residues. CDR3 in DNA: TGTGCCAGCAGCCAGAACCAAGGACAGATTCATAATTCACCCCTCCACTTT. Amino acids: CASSQNQGQIHNSPLHF.

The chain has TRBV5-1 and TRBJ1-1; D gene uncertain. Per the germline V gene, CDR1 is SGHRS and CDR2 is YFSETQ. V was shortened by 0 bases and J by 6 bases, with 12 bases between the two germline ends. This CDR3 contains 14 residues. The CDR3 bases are TGCGCCAGCAGCTTGGCCCGGGGAGTCCCTGAAGCTTTCTTT. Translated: CASSLARGVPEAFF. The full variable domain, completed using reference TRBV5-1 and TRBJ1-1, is KAGVTQTPRYLIKTRGQQVTLSCSPISGHRSVSWYQQTPGQGLQFLFEYFSETQRNKGNFPGRFSGRQFSNSRSEMNVSTLELGDSALYLCASSLARGVPEAFFGQGTRLTVV.

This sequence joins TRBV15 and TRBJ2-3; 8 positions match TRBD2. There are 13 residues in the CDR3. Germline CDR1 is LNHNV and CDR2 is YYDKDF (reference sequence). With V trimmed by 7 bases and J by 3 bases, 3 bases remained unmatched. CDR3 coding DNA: TGTGCCACCAACACGGGAGGGACAGATACGCAGTATTTT. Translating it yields CATNTGGTDTQYF. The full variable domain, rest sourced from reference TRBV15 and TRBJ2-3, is DAMVIQNPRYQVTQFGKPVTLSCSQTLNHNVMYWYQQKSSQAPKLLFHYYDKDFNNEADTPDNFQSRRPNTSFCFLDIRSPGLGDTAMYLCATNTGGTDTQYFGPGTRLTVL.

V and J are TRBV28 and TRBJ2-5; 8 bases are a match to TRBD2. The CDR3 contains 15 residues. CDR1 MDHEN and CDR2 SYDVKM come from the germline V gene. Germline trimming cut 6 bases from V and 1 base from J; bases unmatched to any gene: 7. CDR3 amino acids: CASSPLGGAQETQYF. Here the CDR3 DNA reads TGTGCCAGCAGCCCCCTCGGGGGGGCCCAAGAGACCCAGTACTTC.

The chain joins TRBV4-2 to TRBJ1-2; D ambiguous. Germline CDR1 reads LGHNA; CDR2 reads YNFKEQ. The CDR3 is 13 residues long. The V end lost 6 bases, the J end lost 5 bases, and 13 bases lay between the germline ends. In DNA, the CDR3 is TGTGCCAGCAGTCAGCGCAGAAATTATGGCTACACCTTC. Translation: CASSQRRNYGYTF.

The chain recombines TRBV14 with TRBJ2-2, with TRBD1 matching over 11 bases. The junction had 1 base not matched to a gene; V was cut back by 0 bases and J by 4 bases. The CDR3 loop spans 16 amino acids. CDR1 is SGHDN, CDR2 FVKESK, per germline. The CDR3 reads CASSQEGTGGTGELFF. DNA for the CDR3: TGTGCCAGCAGCCAAGAAGGGACAGGGGGCACCGGGGAGCTGTTTTTT.

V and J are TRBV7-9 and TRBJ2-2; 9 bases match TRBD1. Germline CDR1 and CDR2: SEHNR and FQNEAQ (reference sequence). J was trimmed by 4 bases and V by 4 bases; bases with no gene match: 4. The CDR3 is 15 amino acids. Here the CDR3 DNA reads TGTGCCAGCAGCTACCCGGACAGGGGCACCGGGGAGCTGTTTTTT. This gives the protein CASSYPDRGTGELFF. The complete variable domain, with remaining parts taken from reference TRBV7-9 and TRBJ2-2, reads DTGVSQNPRHKITKRGQNVTFRCDPISEHNRLYWYRQTLGQGPEFLTYFQNEAQLEKSRLLSDRFSAERPKGSFSTLEIQRTEQGDSAMYLCASSYPDRGTGELFFGEGSRLTVL.

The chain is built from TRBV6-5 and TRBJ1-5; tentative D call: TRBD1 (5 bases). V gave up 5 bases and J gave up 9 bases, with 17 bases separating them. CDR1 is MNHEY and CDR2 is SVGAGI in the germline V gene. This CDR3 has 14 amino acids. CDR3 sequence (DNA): TGTGCCAGCAGTCGACTGGGGGGTAATAGGCCCCAGCATTTT. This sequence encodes CASSRLGGNRPQHF.